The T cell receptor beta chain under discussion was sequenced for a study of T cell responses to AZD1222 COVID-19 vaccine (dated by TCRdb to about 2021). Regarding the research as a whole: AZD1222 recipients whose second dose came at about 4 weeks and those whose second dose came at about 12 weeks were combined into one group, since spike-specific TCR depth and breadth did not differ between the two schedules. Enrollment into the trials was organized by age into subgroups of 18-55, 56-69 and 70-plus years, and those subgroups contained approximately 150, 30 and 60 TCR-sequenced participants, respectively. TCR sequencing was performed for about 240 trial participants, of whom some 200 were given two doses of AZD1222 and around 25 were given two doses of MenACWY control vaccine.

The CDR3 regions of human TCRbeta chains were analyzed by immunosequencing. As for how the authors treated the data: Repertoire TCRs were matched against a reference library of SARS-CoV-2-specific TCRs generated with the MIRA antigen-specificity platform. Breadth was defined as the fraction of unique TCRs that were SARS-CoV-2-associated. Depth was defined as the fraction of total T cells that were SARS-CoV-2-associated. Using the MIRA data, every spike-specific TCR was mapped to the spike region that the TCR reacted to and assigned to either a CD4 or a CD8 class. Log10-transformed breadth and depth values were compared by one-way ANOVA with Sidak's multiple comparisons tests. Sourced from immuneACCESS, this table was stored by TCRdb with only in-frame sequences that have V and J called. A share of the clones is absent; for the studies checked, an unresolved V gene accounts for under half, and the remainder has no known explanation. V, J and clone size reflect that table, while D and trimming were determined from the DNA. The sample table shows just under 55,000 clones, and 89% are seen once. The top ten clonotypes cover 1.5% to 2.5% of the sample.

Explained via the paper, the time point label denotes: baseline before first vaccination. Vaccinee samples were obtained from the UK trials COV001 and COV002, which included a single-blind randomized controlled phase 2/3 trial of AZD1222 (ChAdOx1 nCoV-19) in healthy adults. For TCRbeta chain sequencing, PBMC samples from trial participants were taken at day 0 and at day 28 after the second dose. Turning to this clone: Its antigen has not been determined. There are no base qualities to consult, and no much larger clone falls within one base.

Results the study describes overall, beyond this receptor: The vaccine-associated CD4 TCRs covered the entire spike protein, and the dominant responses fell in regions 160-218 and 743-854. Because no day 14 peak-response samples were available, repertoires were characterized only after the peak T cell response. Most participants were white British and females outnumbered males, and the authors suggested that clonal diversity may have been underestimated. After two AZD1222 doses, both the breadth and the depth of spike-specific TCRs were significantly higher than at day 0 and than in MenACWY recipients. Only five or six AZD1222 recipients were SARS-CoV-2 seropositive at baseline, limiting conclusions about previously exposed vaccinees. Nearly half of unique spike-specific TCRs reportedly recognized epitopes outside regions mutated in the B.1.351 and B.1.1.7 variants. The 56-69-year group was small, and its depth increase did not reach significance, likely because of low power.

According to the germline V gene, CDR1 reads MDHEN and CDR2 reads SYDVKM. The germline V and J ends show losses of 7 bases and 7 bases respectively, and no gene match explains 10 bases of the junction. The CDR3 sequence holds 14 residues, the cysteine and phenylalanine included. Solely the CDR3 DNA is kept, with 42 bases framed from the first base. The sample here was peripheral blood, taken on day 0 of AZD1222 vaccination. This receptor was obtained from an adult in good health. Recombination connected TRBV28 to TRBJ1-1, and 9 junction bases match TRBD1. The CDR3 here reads CASILSPGQGEAFF. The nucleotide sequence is TGTGCCAGCATCCTATCTCCGGGACAGGGTGAAGCTTTCTTT.